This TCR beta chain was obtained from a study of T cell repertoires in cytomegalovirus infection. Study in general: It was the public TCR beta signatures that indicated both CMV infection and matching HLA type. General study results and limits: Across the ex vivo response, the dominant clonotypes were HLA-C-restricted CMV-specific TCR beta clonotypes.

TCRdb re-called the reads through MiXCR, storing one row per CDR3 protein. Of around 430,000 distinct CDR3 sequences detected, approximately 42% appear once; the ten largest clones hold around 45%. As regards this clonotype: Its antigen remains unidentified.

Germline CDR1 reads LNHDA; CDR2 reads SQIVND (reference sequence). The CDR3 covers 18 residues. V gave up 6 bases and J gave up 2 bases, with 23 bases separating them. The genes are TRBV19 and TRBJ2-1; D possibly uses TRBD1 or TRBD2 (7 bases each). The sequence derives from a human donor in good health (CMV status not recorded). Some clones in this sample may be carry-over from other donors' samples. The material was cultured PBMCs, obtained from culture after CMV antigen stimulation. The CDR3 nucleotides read TGTGCCAGTAGCCGCAGGGGGGCTAGCGGTTCCCCCTACAATGAGCAGTTCTTC. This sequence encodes CASSRRGASGSPYNEQFF.